The T cell receptor (beta chain) described here comes from a study of blood T cell repertoires in COVID-19. TCRdb's table, derived via immunoSEQ multiplex PCR, lists solely in-frame clones and lacks some. The table has some 330,000 clones, just over 85% seen once. CDR3 length: 13 amino acids. Germline lookup yields CDR1 MDHEN and CDR2 SYDVKM. V shed 7 bases, J shed 10 bases, and the junction held 5 bases outside the gene matches. The TCR sequence derives from a man younger than 40 who had recovered from COVID-19. The chain joins TRBV28 to TRBJ1-4; 11 bases align to TRBD1. The source material was PBMCs or T cells enriched from blood (not recorded which). The CDR3 is CASTGQGAGKLFF. The CDR3, as DNA: TGTGCCAGCACCGGACAGGGGGCAGGAAAACTGTTTTTT.